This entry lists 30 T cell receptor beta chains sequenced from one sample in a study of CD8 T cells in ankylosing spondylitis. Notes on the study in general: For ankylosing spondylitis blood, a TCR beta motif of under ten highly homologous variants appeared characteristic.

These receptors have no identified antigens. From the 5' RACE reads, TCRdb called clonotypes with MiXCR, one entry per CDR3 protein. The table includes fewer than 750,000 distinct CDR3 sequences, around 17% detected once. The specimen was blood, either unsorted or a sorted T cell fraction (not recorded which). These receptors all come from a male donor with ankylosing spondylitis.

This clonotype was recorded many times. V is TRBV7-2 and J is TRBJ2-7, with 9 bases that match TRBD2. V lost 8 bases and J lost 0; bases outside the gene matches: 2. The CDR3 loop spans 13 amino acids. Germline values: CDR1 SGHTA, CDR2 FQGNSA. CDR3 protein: CASGRGGSYEQYF. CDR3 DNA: TGTGCCAGCGGGCGGGGGGGCTCCTACGAGCAGTACTTC.

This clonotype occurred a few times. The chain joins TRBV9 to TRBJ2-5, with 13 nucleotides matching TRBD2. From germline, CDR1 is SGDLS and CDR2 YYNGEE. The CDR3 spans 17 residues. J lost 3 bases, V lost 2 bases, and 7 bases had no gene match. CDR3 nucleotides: TGTGCCAGCAGCGTGGGGACTAGCGGGATAGGAGAAGAGACCCAGTACTTC. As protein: CASSVGTSGIGEETQYF.

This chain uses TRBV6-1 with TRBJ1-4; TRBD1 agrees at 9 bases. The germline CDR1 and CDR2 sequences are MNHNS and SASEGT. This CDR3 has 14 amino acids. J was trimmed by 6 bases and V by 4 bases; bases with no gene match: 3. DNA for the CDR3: TGTGCCAGCAGTGCCGGGACAGGGTATGAAAAACTGTTTTTT. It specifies CASSAGTGYEKLFF.

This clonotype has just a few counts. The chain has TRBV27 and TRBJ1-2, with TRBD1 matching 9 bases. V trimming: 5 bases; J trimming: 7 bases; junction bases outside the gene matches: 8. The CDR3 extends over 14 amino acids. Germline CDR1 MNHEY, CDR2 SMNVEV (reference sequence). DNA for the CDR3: TGTGCCAGCAGTGCCCCGGGACAGGGTGGTGGCTACACCTTC. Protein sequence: CASSAPGQGGGYTF.

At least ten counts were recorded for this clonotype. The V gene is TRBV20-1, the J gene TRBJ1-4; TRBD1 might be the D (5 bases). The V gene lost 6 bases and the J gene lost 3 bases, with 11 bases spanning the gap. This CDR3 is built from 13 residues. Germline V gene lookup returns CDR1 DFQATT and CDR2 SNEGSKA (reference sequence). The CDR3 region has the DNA TGCAGTGCCCCGGGACCCGCTAATGAAAAACTGTTTTTT. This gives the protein CSAPGPANEKLFF.

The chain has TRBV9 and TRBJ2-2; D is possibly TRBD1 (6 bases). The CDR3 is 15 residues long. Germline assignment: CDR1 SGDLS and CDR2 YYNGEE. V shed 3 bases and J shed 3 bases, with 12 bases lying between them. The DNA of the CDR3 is TGTGCCAGCAGCGCCCGGGACACCTACACCGGGGAGCTGTTTTTT. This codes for CASSARDTYTGELFF. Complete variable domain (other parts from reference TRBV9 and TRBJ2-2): DSGVTQTPKHLITATGQRVTLRCSPRSGDLSVYWYQQSLDQGLQFLIQYYNGEERAKGNILERFSAQQFPDLHSELNLSSLELGDSALYFCASSARDTYTGELFFGEGSRLTVL.

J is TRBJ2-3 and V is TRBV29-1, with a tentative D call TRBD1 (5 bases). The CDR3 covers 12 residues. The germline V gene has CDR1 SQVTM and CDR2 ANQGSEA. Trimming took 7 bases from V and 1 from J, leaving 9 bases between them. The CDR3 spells CSAETGTDTQYF. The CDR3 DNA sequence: TGCAGCGCTGAGACAGGCACAGATACGCAGTATTTT.

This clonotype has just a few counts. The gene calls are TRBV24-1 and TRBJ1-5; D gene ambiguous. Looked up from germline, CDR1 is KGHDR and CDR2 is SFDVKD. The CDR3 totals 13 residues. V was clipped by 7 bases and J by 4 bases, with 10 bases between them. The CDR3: CATSDAGNQPQHF. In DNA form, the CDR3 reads TGTGCCACCAGCGATGCGGGGAATCAGCCCCAGCATTTT.

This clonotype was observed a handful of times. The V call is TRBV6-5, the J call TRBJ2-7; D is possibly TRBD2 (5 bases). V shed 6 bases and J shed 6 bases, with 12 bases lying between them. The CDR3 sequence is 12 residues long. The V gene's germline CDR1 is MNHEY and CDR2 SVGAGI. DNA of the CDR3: TGTGCCAGCAGCCGGTCTAGCACCGAGCAGTACTTC. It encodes CASSRSSTEQYF.

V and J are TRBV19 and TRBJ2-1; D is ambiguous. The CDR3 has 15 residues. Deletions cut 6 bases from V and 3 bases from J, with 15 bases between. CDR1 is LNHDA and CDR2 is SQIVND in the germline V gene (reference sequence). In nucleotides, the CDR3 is TGTGCCAGTAGGCTCTTGGCGGTGGACTACAATGAGCAGTTCTTC. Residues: CASRLLAVDYNEQFF.

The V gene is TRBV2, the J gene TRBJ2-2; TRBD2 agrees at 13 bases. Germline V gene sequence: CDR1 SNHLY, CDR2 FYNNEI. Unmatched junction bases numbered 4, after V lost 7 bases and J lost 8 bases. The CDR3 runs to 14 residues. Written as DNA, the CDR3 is TGTGCCAGCAACCAGGGACTAGCGGGGGGGGAGCTGTTTTTT. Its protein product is CASNQGLAGGELFF.

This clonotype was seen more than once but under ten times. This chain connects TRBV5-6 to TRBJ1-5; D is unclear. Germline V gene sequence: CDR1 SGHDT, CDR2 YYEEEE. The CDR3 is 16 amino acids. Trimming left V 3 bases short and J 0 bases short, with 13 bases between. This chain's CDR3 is CASSSSNIPSNQPQHF. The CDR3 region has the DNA TGTGCCAGCAGCTCCTCTAACATTCCTAGCAATCAGCCCCAGCATTTT.

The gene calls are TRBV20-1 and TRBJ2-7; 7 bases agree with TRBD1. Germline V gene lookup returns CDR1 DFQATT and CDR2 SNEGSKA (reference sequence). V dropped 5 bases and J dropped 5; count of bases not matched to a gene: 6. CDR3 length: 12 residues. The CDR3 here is CSAPKQGNEQYF. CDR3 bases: TGCAGTGCTCCAAAACAGGGGAACGAGCAGTACTTC.

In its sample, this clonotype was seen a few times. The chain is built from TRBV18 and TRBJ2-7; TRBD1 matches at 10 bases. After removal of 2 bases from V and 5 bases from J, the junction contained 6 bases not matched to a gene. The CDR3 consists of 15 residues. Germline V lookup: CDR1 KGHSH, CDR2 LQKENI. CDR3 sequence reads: CASSPRDRGANEQYF. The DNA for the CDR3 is TGTGCCAGCTCACCAAGGGACAGGGGAGCGAACGAGCAGTACTTC.

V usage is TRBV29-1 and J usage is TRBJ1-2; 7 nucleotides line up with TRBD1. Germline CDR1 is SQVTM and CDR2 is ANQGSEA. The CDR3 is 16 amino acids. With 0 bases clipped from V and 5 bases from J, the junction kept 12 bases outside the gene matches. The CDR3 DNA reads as TGCAGCGTTGAAGATCCATCGACAGGGATGATATATGGCTACACCTTC. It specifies CSVEDPSTGMIYGYTF.

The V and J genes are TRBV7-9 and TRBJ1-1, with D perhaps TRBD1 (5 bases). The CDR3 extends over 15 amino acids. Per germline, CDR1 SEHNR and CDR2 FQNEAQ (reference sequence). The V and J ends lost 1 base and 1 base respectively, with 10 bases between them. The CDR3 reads CASSLGRAQNTEAFF. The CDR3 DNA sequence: TGTGCCAGCAGCTTAGGCAGGGCCCAGAACACTGAAGCTTTCTTT. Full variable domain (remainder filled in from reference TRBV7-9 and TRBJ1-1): DTGVSQNPRHKITKRGQNVTFRCDPISEHNRLYWYRQTLGQGPEFLTYFQNEAQLEKSRLLSDRFSAERPKGSFSTLEIQRTEQGDSAMYLCASSLGRAQNTEAFFGQGTRLTVV.

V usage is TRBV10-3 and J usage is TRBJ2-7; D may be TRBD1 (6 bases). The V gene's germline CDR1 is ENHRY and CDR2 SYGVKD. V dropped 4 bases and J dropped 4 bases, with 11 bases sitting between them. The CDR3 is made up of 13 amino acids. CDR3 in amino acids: CAISVEQGYEQYF. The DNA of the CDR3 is TGTGCCATCAGTGTGGAACAGGGTTACGAGCAGTACTTC.

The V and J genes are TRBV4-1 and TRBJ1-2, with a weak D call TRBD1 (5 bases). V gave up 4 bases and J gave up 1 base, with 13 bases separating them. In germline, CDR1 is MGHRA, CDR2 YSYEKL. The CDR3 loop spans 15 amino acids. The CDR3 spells CASSPIVDSNYGYTF. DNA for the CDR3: TGCGCCAGCAGCCCAATCGTCGACAGTAACTATGGCTACACCTTC.

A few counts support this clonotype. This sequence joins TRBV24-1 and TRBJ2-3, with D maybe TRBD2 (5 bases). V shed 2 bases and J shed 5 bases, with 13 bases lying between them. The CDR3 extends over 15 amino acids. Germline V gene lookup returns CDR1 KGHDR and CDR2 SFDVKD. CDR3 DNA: TGTGCCACCAGTGATTCCTTTCGAGGAGGAGATACGCAGTATTTT. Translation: CATSDSFRGGDTQYF.

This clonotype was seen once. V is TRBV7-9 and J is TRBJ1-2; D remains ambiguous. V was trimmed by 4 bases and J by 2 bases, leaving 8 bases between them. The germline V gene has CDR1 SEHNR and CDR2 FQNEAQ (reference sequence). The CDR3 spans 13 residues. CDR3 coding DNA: TGTGCCAGCAGCTGGTCAGAAAACTATGGCTACACCTTC. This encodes CASSWSENYGYTF.

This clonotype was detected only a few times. CDR3 nucleotide sequence: TGTGCCATCAGCCAAGACGCGACTGGAAACACCATATATTTT. Translated: CAISQDATGNTIYF. V and J are TRBV10-3 and TRBJ1-3; D gene ambiguous. The CDR3 loop spans 14 amino acids. Deletions cut 6 bases from V and 2 bases from J, with 11 bases between. The germline V gene has CDR1 ENHRY and CDR2 SYGVKD.

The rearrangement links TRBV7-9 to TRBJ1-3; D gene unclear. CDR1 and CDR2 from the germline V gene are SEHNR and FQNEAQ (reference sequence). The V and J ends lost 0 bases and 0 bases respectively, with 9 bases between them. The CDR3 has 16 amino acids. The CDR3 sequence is CASSLAGVLSGNTIYF. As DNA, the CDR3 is TGTGCCAGCAGCTTAGCGGGAGTTCTCTCTGGAAACACCATATATTTT.

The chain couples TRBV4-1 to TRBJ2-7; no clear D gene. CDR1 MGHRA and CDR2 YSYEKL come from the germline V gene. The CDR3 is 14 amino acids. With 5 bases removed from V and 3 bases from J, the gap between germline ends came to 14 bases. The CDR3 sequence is CASSWSGGDYEQYF. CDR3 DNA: TGCGCCAGCAGCTGGTCTGGCGGAGACTACGAGCAGTACTTC.

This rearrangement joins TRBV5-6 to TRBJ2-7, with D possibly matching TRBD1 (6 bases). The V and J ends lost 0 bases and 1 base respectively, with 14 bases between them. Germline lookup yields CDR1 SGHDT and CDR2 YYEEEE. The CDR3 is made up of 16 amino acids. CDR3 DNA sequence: TGTGCCAGCAGCTTGGTGGTGACAGGCAGATCCTACGAGCAGTACTTC. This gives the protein CASSLVVTGRSYEQYF.

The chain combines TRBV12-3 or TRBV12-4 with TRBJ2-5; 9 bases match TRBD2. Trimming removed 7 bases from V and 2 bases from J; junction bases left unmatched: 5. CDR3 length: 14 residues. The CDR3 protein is CASTLAGAQETQYF. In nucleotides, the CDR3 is TGTGCCAGCACCTTAGCGGGAGCACAAGAGACCCAGTACTTC.

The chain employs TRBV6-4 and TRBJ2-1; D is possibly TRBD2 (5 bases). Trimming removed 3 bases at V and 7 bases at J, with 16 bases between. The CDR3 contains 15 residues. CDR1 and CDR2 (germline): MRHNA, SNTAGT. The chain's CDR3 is CASSESAGSVNEQFF. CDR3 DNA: TGTGCCAGCAGTGAATCCGCGGGTAGTGTGAATGAGCAGTTCTTC.

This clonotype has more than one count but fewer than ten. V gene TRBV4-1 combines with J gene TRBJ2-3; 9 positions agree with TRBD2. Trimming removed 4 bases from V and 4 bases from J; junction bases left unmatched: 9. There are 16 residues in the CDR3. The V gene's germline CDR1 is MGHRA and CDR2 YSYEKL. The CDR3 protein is CASSRRTSGSSDTQYF. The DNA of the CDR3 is TGCGCCAGCAGCCGCCGAACTAGCGGGTCCTCAGATACGCAGTATTTT.

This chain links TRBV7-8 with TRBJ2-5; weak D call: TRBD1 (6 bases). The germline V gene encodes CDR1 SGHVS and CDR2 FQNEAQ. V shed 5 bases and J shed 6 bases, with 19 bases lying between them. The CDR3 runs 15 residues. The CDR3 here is CASSARGHPVQTQYF. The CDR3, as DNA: TGTGCCAGCAGCGCAAGGGGACATCCTGTCCAGACCCAGTACTTC.

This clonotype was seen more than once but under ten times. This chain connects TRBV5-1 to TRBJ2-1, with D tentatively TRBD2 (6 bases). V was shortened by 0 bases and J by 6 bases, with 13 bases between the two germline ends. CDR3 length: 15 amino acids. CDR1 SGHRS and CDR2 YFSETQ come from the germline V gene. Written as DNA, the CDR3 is TGCGCCAGCAGCTTGGCGGGAGTGGGATCCAATGAGCAGTTCTTC. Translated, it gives CASSLAGVGSNEQFF. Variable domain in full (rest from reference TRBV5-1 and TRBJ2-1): KAGVTQTPRYLIKTRGQQVTLSCSPISGHRSVSWYQQTPGQGLQFLFEYFSETQRNKGNFPGRFSGRQFSNSRSEMNVSTLELGDSALYLCASSLAGVGSNEQFFGPGTRLTVL.

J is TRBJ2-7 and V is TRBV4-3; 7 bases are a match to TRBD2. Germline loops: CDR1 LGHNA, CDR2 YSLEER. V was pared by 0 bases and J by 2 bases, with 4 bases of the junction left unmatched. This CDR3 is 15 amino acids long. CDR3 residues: CASSQESSGAYEQYF. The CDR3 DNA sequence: TGCGCCAGCAGCCAAGAGTCTAGCGGCGCCTACGAGCAGTACTTC.